These 3 T cell receptor beta chains share one sample of origin, sequenced in a study of PD-L1 blockade in urothelial cancer. Time point noted: peripheral blood 6 weeks after treatment start. The repertoire was sequenced with immunoSEQ multiplex PCR; TCRdb's copy has only in-frame clones and lacks some. The sample gives about 76,000 clones, roughly 90% of which show up once; more than 0.85% is in the top ten. The sequencing used PBMCs, collected around atezolizumab (anti-PD-L1) treatment. Receptor source: a woman aged 80 or over with urothelial cancer.

This chain joins TRBV18 and TRBJ1-1, with 7 bases lining up with TRBD1. CDR1 and CDR2 from the germline V gene are KGHSH and LQKENI. V lost 4 bases, J lost 1 base, and 3 bases stayed unmatched. This CDR3 contains 14 residues. The CDR3 loop is CASSRQGQNTEAFF. The CDR3 nucleotides read TGTGCCAGCTCACGACAGGGCCAGAACACTGAAGCTTTCTTT.

DNA of the CDR3: TGTGCCAGCAGCTTAGGCCAGGCCTCTGAAGCTTTCTTT. This codes for CASSLGQASEAFF. V and J are TRBV7-8 and TRBJ1-1; D uncertain. The CDR3 extends over 13 amino acids. Trimming pared 1 base from V and 6 bases from J, leaving 9 bases between. Germline assignment: CDR1 SGHVS and CDR2 FQNEAQ. The variable domain in full, with the rest retrieved from reference TRBV7-8 and TRBJ1-1, is GAGVSQSPRYKVAKRGQDVALRCDPISGHVSLFWYQQALGQGPEFLTYFQNEAQLDKSGLPSDRFFAERPEGSVSTLKIQRTQQEDSAVYLCASSLGQASEAFFGQGTRLTVV.

The chain is built from TRBV2 and TRBJ2-3, with D possibly being TRBD2 (5 bases). The CDR3 has 13 amino acids. Germline V gives CDR1 SNHLY, CDR2 FYNNEI. V was clipped by 5 bases and J by 0 bases, with 6 bases between them. The CDR3 DNA reads TGTGCCAGCAGTAGCGGTAGCACAGATACGCAGTATTTT. Amino acid sequence: CASSSGSTDTQYF.